This TCR beta chain is drawn from a study of cytomegalovirus exposure and HLA in healthy donors. General study points: 87-base-pair reads could not separate some V segments, including TRBV6-2 and TRBV6-3. Apart from CMV serostatus, no immune exposure information was available.

Trimming pared 0 bases from V and 2 bases from J, leaving 5 bases between. The germline V gene has CDR1 SGHNT and CDR2 YYREEE (reference sequence). This CDR3 region has 14 residues. PCR involved 60 Vbeta and 13 Jbeta primers. The data were produced by immunoSEQ multiplex PCR, yet TCRdb's version contains in-frame clones alone and is incomplete. Here the sample spans some 200,000 clones, around two thirds being singletons. At collection, donors were nominally healthy, but unrecorded immune exposures were probable. This clone was seen more than once but under ten times. Its antigen remains unknown. This TCR was recovered from a man aged 40-50 years in good health and CMV-seronegative. The chain combines TRBV5-4 with TRBJ2-2; D not resolved. Sequenced sample: PBMCs. The CDR3 spells CASSLEINTGELFF. CDR3 DNA: TGTGCCAGCAGCTTGGAAATAAACACCGGGGAGCTGTTTTTT.